The clone carrying this T cell receptor beta chain was seen many times. The entry originates in a study of T cells after yellow fever vaccination. Synthesis of TCR cDNA relied on 5'RACE template switching, which attached a universal primer site and UMIs. MiXCR, run by TCRdb on the 5' RACE reads, gives a single entry per CDR3 protein. In the table there are under 150,000 distinct CDR3 sequences, 7.7% of which are singletons. J lost 3 bases, V lost 4 bases, and 5 bases had no gene match. This CDR3 is 16 amino acids long. Germline assignment: CDR1 SGHRS and CDR2 YFSETQ. This clonotype was sampled from a man aged 30-40 years who received the YFV17D yellow fever vaccine. The chain couples TRBV5-1 to TRBJ2-3; TRBD2 matches 13 bases. Sequences were derived from CD4+ T cells sorted from PBMCs, sampled 5 days after the yellow fever booster vaccination. The CDR3 loop reads CASSERTSGRTDTQYF. CDR3 DNA: TGCGCCAGCAGCGAAAGGACTAGCGGGAGAACAGATACGCAGTATTTT.